This entry lists 27 T cell receptor beta chains sequenced from one sample in a study of blood T cell repertoires in COVID-19. Sequenced by immunoSEQ multiplex PCR; TCRdb stores in-frame clones only, minus some. Counted here are 25,000 to 35,000 clones, around 88% occurring once; the ten biggest clones make up under 30%. Input material: peripheral blood. The receptors were gathered from a human donor in a cohort sampled during active COVID-19.

This clone was seen once. The CDR3 loop is CASNPTGPAGKLFF. CDR3 nucleotides: TGTGCCAGCAATCCGACAGGGCCGGCCGGGAAACTGTTTTTT. The chain carries TRBV6-5 and TRBJ1-4; the match to TRBD1 covers 7 bases. Unmatched junction bases numbered 13, after V lost 7 bases and J lost 11 bases. The CDR3 runs 14 residues. Germline CDR1 MNHEY, CDR2 SVGAGI.

The chain uses TRBV7-3 and TRBJ2-1; 8 positions agree with TRBD1. Germline assignment: CDR1 SGHTA and CDR2 FQGTGA. There are 15 residues in the CDR3. V gave up 5 bases and J gave up 3 bases; unmatched junction bases: 6. CDR3 nucleotides: TGTGCCAGCAGCATCCAGGGGGCGGGCTACAATGAGCAGTTCTTC. This translates into CASSIQGAGYNEQFF.

Concerning this clone: One end of the junction does not line up with germline, which may come from a read error. The chain links TRBV7-7 to TRBJ2-7; 8 bases align to TRBD2. CDR1 is SSHAT and CDR2 is FNYEAQ in the germline V gene (reference sequence). The CDR3 spans 15 residues. The DNA of the CDR3 is TGTGCTAGCAGCCGCGGTCCGGGACTAGGTTACGAGCAGTACTTC. Residues: CASSRGPGLGYEQYF.

The chain employs TRBV2 and TRBJ1-2; no clear D. This CDR3 has 14 residues. Germline V CDR1 and CDR2: SNHLY, FYNNEI. V lost 7 bases, J lost 0 bases, and 12 bases lay in between. The CDR3 nucleotides are TGTGCCAGCAACTTAGAACTGACTAACTATGGCTACACCTTC. It is translated as CASNLELTNYGYTF.

This clone was found a few times. The V gene is TRBV18, the J gene TRBJ1-5; TRBD1 is a possible D gene (6 bases). The CDR3 runs to 16 residues. Trimming pared 5 bases from V and 1 base from J, leaving 15 bases between. Germline CDR1 and CDR2: KGHSH and LQKENI. CDR3 nucleotide sequence: TGTGCCAGCTCATTACAGGGATTTGAGAGCAATCAGCCCCAGCATTTT. Its translation is CASSLQGFESNQPQHF. Full variable domain (rest looked up from reference TRBV18 and TRBJ1-5): NAGVMQNPRHLVRRRGQEARLRCSPMKGHSHVYWYRQLPEEGLKFMVYLQKENIIDESGMPKERFSAEFPKEGPSILRIQQVVRGDSAAYFCASSLQGFESNQPQHFGDGTRLSIL.

The rearrangement links TRBV5-1 to TRBJ2-3; 7 nucleotides agree with TRBD1. There are 18 residues in the CDR3. V dropped 4 bases and J dropped 1; count of bases not matched to a gene: 15. The germline V gene encodes CDR1 SGHRS and CDR2 YFSETQ. The CDR3 protein is CASSQAKGAFIGTDTQYF. The DNA of the CDR3 is TGCGCCAGCAGCCAGGCTAAGGGGGCATTTATAGGCACAGATACGCAGTATTTT.

This chain connects TRBV2 to TRBJ1-6; 11 bases are shared with TRBD1. Looked up from germline, CDR1 is SNHLY and CDR2 is FYNNEI. V lost 6 bases and J lost 10; bases outside the gene matches: 8. This CDR3 is 15 amino acids long. The chain's CDR3 is CASSVGDRGRSPLHF. The CDR3 DNA reads TGTGCCAGCAGCGTAGGGGACAGGGGGAGATCACCCCTCCACTTT.

V is TRBV15 and J is TRBJ2-3, with 9 bases fitting TRBD2. The germline gives CDR1 LNHNV, CDR2 YYDKDF (reference sequence). V trimming: 0 bases; J trimming: 4 bases; junction bases outside the gene matches: 5. This CDR3 is 16 amino acids long. As DNA, the CDR3 is TGTGCCACCAGCAGAGATCGGCGGGGGGGCGCAGATACGCAGTATTTT. Its translation is CATSRDRRGGADTQYF.

V is TRBV24-1 and J is TRBJ2-3; D might be TRBD2 (5 bases). Trimming removed 3 bases at V and 10 bases at J, with 10 bases between. CDR3 length equals 12 residues. Germline CDR1 is KGHDR and CDR2 is SFDVKD. The CDR3 loop reads CATSDLGVAQYF. The DNA for the CDR3 is TGTGCCACCAGTGATCTGGGAGTGGCGCAGTATTTT.

The CDR3 spells CASSLQATPDTQYF. The CDR3 coding sequence is TGCGCCAGCAGCTTGCAGGCAACTCCAGATACGCAGTATTTT. This chain uses TRBV5-1 with TRBJ2-3; D uncertain. Trimming shortened V by 1 base and J by 4 bases, and 10 bases separated the two germline ends. Germline V gene data show CDR1 as SGHRS and CDR2 as YFSETQ. There are 14 residues in the CDR3.

This chain joins TRBV12-3 or TRBV12-4 and TRBJ2-5; 7 bases fit TRBD1. The junction had 9 bases not matched to a gene; V was cut back by 8 bases and J by 9 bases. The CDR3 contains 12 residues. The CDR3 DNA is TGTGCCAGCTCGGGGACAGTGGCCTCCCAGTACTTC. Translated: CASSGTVASQYF.

The chain combines TRBV15 with TRBJ1-2; perhaps TRBD1 as D (6 bases). The CDR3 has 15 residues. Germline V gives CDR1 LNHNV, CDR2 YYDKDF (reference sequence). The ends were cut back, 5 bases at V and 2 bases at J, with 15 bases in the middle. The CDR3 loop reads CATSYLTGTNYGYTF. CDR3 nucleotide sequence: TGTGCCACCAGCTATCTCACAGGGACCAACTATGGCTACACCTTC.

V and J are TRBV4-1 and TRBJ1-2; TRBD1 matches 9 bases. The V gene's germline CDR1 is MGHRA and CDR2 YSYEKL. This CDR3 spans 17 amino acids. The trim removed 0 bases at V and 10 bases at J, leaving 15 bases unmatched. CDR3: CASSQDPGAGQGFDYTF. For the CDR3, the DNA is TGCGCCAGCAGCCAAGATCCTGGCGCGGGACAGGGATTTGACTACACCTTC.

The J gene is TRBJ1-4, the V gene TRBV15; 9 bases map to TRBD1. V trimming: 3 bases; J trimming: 7 bases; junction bases outside the gene matches: 9. CDR1 and CDR2 (germline): LNHNV, YYDKDF (reference sequence). The length of the CDR3 is 16 residues. CDR3 in DNA: TGTGCCACCAGCAGGAGAACAGGGGGCGGCAGTGAAAAACTGTTTTTT. The encoded protein is CATSRRTGGGSEKLFF.

The rearrangement uses TRBV11-3 and TRBJ2-7, with D unclear. V was cut by 5 bases and J by 2 bases, with 10 bases left in between. Per the germline V gene, CDR1 is SGHNT and CDR2 is YENEEA. This CDR3 contains 13 residues. The CDR3 is CASSPGSAYEQYF. For the CDR3, the DNA is TGTGCCAGCAGCCCCGGGTCCGCCTACGAGCAGTACTTC.

The J gene is TRBJ1-5, the V gene TRBV5-1; D may be TRBD1 (6 bases). The CDR3 extends over 14 amino acids. Per germline, CDR1 SGHRS and CDR2 YFSETQ. Trimming cost V 4 bases and J 0 bases, with 8 bases left between them. CDR3 in amino acids: CASSPDSSNQPQHF. In DNA form, the CDR3 reads TGCGCCAGCAGCCCGGACAGTAGCAATCAGCCCCAGCATTTT.

The chain uses TRBV19 and TRBJ1-5; maybe TRBD1 (5 bases). The CDR3 is made up of 16 amino acids. V was cut by 1 base and J by 6 bases, with 16 bases left in between. Germline CDR1 and CDR2: LNHDA and SQIVND (reference sequence). This chain's CDR3 is CASSIGPGGWFQPQHF. In DNA form, the CDR3 reads TGTGCCAGTAGTATAGGGCCGGGGGGGTGGTTTCAGCCCCAGCATTTT.

The chain joins TRBV18 to TRBJ2-2; D is perhaps TRBD2 (5 bases). Germline CDR1 is KGHSH and CDR2 is LQKENI. The V gene lost 1 base and the J gene lost 5 bases, with 5 bases spanning the gap. The CDR3 consists of 13 residues. Here the CDR3 DNA reads TGTGCCAGCTCACCACTAGCGACCGGGGAGCTGTTTTTT. It encodes CASSPLATGELFF.

The chain joins TRBV28 to TRBJ1-5; D possibly corresponds to TRBD1 (5 bases). The CDR3 spans 14 residues. The germline CDR1 and CDR2 sequences are MDHEN and SYDVKM. V shed 4 bases and J shed 0 bases, with 7 bases lying between them. CDR3 sequence: CASSSGGSNQPQHF. CDR3 nucleotides: TGTGCCAGCAGTTCGGGGGGTAGCAATCAGCCCCAGCATTTT.

Details on this clone: The sample has other DNA sequences that encode this CDR3 too. The rearrangement joins TRBV5-1 to TRBJ1-5, with 8 bases lining up with TRBD1. The V gene end was trimmed by 1 base and the J gene end by 7 bases; junction bases not matched to a gene: 1. In germline, CDR1 is SGHRS, CDR2 YFSETQ. The CDR3 is 13 amino acids. CDR3 loop: CASSLTGGQPQHF. CDR3 sequence (DNA): TGCGCCAGCAGCTTGACAGGGGGGCAGCCCCAGCATTTT. The variable domain in full, with the rest retrieved from reference TRBV5-1 and TRBJ1-5, is KAGVTQTPRYLIKTRGQQVTLSCSPISGHRSVSWYQQTPGQGLQFLFEYFSETQRNKGNFPGRFSGRQFSNSRSEMNVSTLELGDSALYLCASSLTGGQPQHFGDGTRLSIL.

This clone is a singleton in its sample. The V and J genes are TRBV7-9 and TRBJ2-3; TRBD2 agrees at 9 bases. This CDR3 has 15 amino acids. V was pared by 6 bases and J by 2 bases, with 6 bases of the junction left unmatched. CDR1 is SEHNR, CDR2 FQNEAQ, per germline (reference sequence). DNA for the CDR3: TGTGCCAGCAGTACCACTAGCGGGCCCACAGATACGCAGTATTTT. Translation: CASSTTSGPTDTQYF.

The chain recombines TRBV6-2 or TRBV6-3 with TRBJ1-2; TRBD1 agrees at 8 bases. CDR1 and CDR2 (germline): MNHEY, SVGEGT. This CDR3 comprises 15 residues. Trimming cost V 0 bases and J 8 bases; bases outside gene matches: 8. CDR3 nucleotide sequence: TGTGCCAGCAGTTACTCGTGGCCGACAGGGGAAGGCTACACCTTC. Protein product: CASSYSWPTGEGYTF.

V and J are TRBV6-6 and TRBJ2-4; 9 positions match TRBD1. Germline loops: CDR1 MNHNY, CDR2 SVGAGI (reference sequence). Trimming at V came to 5 bases and at J to 9 bases, leaving 8 bases not matched to a gene. CDR3 length: 14 residues. The CDR3 sequence: CASSHTGGGGIQYF. Here the CDR3 DNA reads TGTGCCAGCAGTCACACAGGGGGCGGAGGCATTCAGTACTTC.

Notes on this clone: Germline and junction disagree at one end, which may indicate a read error. The sample holds other DNA sequences that translate to the same CDR3. This chain connects TRBV19 to TRBJ1-5; TRBD1 is a possible D gene (5 bases). This CDR3 has 14 residues. CDR1 and CDR2 (germline): LNHDA, SQIVND (reference sequence). In DNA, the CDR3 is TGTGCCAGTAGTCTAAGGGGTAACAATCAGCCTCAGCATTTT. The encoded protein is CASSLRGNNQPQHF.

The genes are TRBV3-1 (or the pseudogene TRBV3-2) and TRBJ2-7, with D perhaps TRBD1 (6 bases). From germline, CDR1 is LGHDT and CDR2 YNNKEL (reference sequence). The length of the CDR3 is 13 residues. V dropped 1 base and J dropped 6 bases, with 10 bases sitting between them. This CDR3 reads CASSQARGGEQYF. The CDR3, as DNA: TGTGCCAGCAGCCAAGCCAGGGGCGGCGAGCAGTACTTC.

In nucleotides, the CDR3 is TGCAGCGTTGTTCGTGCCCAGGGGTCGGAAGCTTTCTTT. Translation gives CSVVRAQGSEAFF. The chain couples TRBV29-1 to TRBJ1-1; tentatively, D is TRBD1 (6 bases). V gave up 4 bases and J gave up 8 bases, with 17 bases separating them. Germline V CDR1 and CDR2: SQVTM, ANQGSEA. This CDR3 contains 13 residues.

This clone showed up just a few times. The chain combines TRBV4-1 with TRBJ2-2, with D unclear. The CDR3 contains 15 residues. Trimming stripped 1 base from V and 4 bases from J, with 10 bases between. Germline V gene lookup returns CDR1 MGHRA and CDR2 YSYEKL. The CDR3 coding sequence is TGCGCCAGCAGCCAAGCTCTCCGGAGCACCGGGGAGCTGTTTTTT. Translation gives CASSQALRSTGELFF.